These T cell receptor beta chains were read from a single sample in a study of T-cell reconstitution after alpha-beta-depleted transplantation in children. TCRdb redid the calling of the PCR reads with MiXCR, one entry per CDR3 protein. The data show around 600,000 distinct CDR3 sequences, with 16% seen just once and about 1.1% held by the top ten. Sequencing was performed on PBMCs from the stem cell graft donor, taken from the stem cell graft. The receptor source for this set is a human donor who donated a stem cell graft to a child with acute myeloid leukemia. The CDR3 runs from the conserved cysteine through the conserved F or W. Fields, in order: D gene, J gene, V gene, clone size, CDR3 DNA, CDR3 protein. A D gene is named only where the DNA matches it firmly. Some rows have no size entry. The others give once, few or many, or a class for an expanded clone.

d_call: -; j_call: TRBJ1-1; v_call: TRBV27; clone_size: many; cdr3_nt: TGTGCCAGCAGTTTAGGGGGTAATCCTGGCACTGAAGCTTTCTTT; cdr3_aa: CASSLGGNPGTEAFF
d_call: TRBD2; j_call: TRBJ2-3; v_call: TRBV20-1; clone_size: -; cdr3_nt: TGCAGTGCTAGAGAGGGACTAGCTGTAGATACGCAGTATTTT; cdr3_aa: CSAREGLAVDTQYF
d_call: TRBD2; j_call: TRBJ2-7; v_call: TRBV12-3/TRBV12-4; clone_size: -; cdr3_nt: TGTGCCAGCAGTCCCCTGTTACTAGCGGGGGGCTCCTACGAGCAGTACTTC; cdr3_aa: CASSPLLLAGGSYEQYF
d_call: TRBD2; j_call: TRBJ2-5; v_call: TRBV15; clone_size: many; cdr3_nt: TGTGCCACCAGCAGAGGTCTTACTAGCGGGTTACAAGAGACCCAGTACTTC; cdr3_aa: CATSRGLTSGLQETQYF
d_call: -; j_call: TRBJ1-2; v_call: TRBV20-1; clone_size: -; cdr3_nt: TGCAGTGCTAGAGTTAGGATCGGCTACACCTTC; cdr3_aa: CSARVRIGYTF
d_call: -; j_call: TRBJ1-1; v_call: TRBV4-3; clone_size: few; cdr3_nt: TGCGCCAGCAGCCAAGGGCAACAGAACACTGAAGCTTTCTTT; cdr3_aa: CASSQGQQNTEAFF
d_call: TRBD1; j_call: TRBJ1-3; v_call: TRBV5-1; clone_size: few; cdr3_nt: TGCGCCAGCAGCTTGTCTGCTTCTACGTACAGGGGGCGAGGAAACACCATATATTTT; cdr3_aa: CASSLSASTYRGRGNTIYF
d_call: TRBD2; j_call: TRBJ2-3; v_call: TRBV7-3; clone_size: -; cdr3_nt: TGTGCCAGCAGTTCTATTAGCGGGGGGCCGACAGATACGCAGTATTTT; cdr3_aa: CASSSISGGPTDTQYF
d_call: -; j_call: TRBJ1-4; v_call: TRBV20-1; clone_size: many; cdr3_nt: TGCAGTGCTAGACCCCTGGGGCAGGGCACTAATGAAAAACTGTTTTTT; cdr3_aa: CSARPLGQGTNEKLFF
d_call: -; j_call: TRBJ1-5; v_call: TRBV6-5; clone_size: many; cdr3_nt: TGTGCCAGCAGTTACGTAAAGGTCCATCAGCCCCAGCATTTT; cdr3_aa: CASSYVKVHQPQHF
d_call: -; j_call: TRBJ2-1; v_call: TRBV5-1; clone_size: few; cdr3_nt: TGCGCCAGCAGCTGGGCGGGGTACAATGAGCAGTTCTTC; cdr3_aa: CASSWAGYNEQFF
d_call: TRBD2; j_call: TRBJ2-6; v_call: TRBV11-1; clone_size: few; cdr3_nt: TGTGCCAGCAGCTTCCAGCGGGGGATCTCATCTGGGGCCAACGTCCTGACTTTC; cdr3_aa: CASSFQRGISSGANVLTF
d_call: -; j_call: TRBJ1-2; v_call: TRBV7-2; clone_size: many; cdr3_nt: TGTGCCAGCAGCGCCCAGTATGGCTACACCTTC; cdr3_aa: CASSAQYGYTF
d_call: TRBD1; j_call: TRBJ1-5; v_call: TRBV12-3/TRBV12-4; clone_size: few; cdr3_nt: TGTGCCAGCAGCATTGACAGGGGAAGCAATCAGCCCCAGCATTTT; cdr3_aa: CASSIDRGSNQPQHF
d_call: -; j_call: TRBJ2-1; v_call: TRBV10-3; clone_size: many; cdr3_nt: TGTGCCATCAGTGACGTGGGCCACAATGAGCAGTTCTTC; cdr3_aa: CAISDVGHNEQFF